This T cell receptor (beta chain) was identified during a study of CD8+ T cells in alopecia areata. The CDR3 has 15 residues. From germline, CDR1 is SGDLS and CDR2 YYNGEE. V lost 0 bases and J lost 0; bases outside the gene matches: 3. In alopecia areata patients, both lesional scalp punch biopsies and peripheral blood were collected. Study-wide results and caveats: Scalp sequencing also captures normal skin's resident alphabeta T cells.

Sequencing used cDNA as its template, made by extracting RNA and reverse transcribing it. Profiling relied on immunoSEQ multiplex PCR, and the TCRdb table lists in-frame clones only, not all of them. This table holds about 70,000 clones, approximately 46% found once. With respect to this clone: What it binds is unknown.

The genes are TRBV9 and TRBJ2-7, with TRBD1 identical over 7 bases. Sample: CD8+ T cells sorted from blood, taken at week 0. The sequence came from a human donor with alopecia areata. Here the CDR3 reads CASSVGDSSSYEQYF. For the CDR3, the DNA is TGTGCCAGCAGCGTAGGGGACAGCAGCTCCTACGAGCAGTACTTC.